This T cell receptor beta chain was found in a study of T-cell reconstitution after alpha-beta-depleted transplantation in children. Trimming removed 8 bases at V and 4 bases at J, with 22 bases between. Germline CDR1 and CDR2: GTSNPN and SVGIG (reference sequence). CDR3 length equals 15 residues. This clonotype was seen a few times. Preparation of the TCRbeta library used unique molecular identifiers. MiXCR, applied by TCRdb to the PCR reads, yields one record per CDR3 protein. Here the sample spans roughly 500,000 distinct CDR3 sequences, around 12% being singletons. The TCR originated in a human donor who donated a stem cell graft to a child with combined immunodeficiency. This material consisted of PBMCs from the stem cell graft donor, taken from the stem cell graft. This sequence joins TRBV30 and TRBJ2-3, with D perhaps assigned TRBD1 or TRBD2 (7 bases each). The CDR3 here is CAATQGEGRADTQYF. CDR3 coding DNA: TGTGCCGCAACCCAGGGGGAGGGCCGCGCAGATACGCAGTATTTT.